The source of this T cell receptor (beta chain) is a study of T cells in Graves' hyperthyroidism and ophthalmopathy. Study outcomes and limitations: A model of 13 V-J pairs discriminated ophthalmopathy from stable hyperthyroidism. Ophthalmopathy onset followed model prediction by a median about six months.

This clonotype occurred a few times. The target antigen is unknown. CDR3 length equals 12 residues. The germline V gene has CDR1 SQVTM and CDR2 ANQGSEA. The V end was cut by 0 bases, the J end by 3 bases, with 6 bases between. The investigators amplified TCR beta CDR3 regions from RNA transcripts. The TCR CDR3 first-round RT-PCR relied on the HTBI primer set. Using its own MiXCR run on the multiplex PCR reads, TCRdb lists one record per CDR3 protein. Seen here are hundreds of thousands of distinct CDR3 sequences, 14% observed once, and the top ten hold roughly a tenth. The sequencing input was blood. This TCR was recovered from a woman between 18 and 29 years old with Graves' hyperthyroidism. J is TRBJ2-7 and V is TRBV29-1, with no clear D. The CDR3 bases are TGCAGCGTTGAAGATTCGGGCTACGAGCAGTACTTC. Protein product: CSVEDSGYEQYF.